These T cell receptor beta chains were read from a single sample in a study of cytomegalovirus exposure and HLA in healthy donors. Generated by immunoSEQ multiplex PCR, the TCRdb table keeps only in-frame clones and is missing some. This sample carries 200,000 or so clones, roughly 82% of them seen once, and the ten largest clones take approximately 7%. Sequenced: PBMCs. The receptors originated from a young man in good health and CMV-seropositive. Both conserved end residues are part of each CDR3. A D gene is named only where the DNA matches it firmly. Rows may omit the clone size; those that give it use once, few, many or a size class.

>TRBD1|TRBV27|NA|TRBJ1-4
CATKDRGYLTNEKLFF
TGTGCCACCAAAGACAGGGGATACTTAACTAATGAAAAACTGTTTTTT
>NA|TRBV10-3|NA|TRBJ1-2
CAISEVSGGYTF
TGTGCCATCAGTGAGGTCTCGGGTGGCTACACCTTC
>TRBD2|TRBV5-6|NA|TRBJ2-1
CASSLAGLAGGHEQFF
TGTGCCAGCAGCTTGGCCGGGCTAGCGGGAGGGCATGAGCAGTTCTTC
>TRBD2|TRBV6-1|NA|TRBJ2-3
CASSGRNLAGAIADTQYF
TGTGCCAGCAGTGGACGAAATCTAGCGGGAGCAATCGCAGATACGCAGTATTTT
>NA|TRBV11-3|NA|TRBJ2-1
CASSLNRGYNEQFF
TGTGCCAGCAGCTTAAATCGGGGTTACAATGAGCAGTTCTTC
>NA|TRBV5-1|NA|TRBJ2-7
CASSLGASQNEQYF
TGCGCCAGCAGCTTGGGGGCTAGCCAAAACGAGCAGTACTTC
>NA|TRBV7-2|once|TRBJ2-1
CASSLRQGRDEQFF
TGTGCCAGCAGCCTCCGGCAGGGTCGGGATGAGCAGTTCTTC
>NA|TRBV6-1|NA|TRBJ2-6
CASTPSGRANVLTF
TGTGCCAGCACTCCGAGTGGTAGGGCCAACGTCCTGACTTTC
>TRBD2|TRBV9|few|TRBJ2-1
CASSIGTSVNEQFF
TGTGCCAGCAGCATCGGGACTAGCGTCAATGAGCAGTTCTTC
>TRBD2|TRBV7-9|once|TRBJ2-6
CASSSLAGSSSGANVLTF
TGTGCCAGCAGCTCACTAGCGGGATCCAGCTCTGGGGCCAACGTCCTGACTTTC
>TRBD2|TRBV4-3|once|TRBJ2-1
CASSLETSGRTYNEQFF
TGCGCCAGCAGCTTGGAGACTAGCGGGAGGACCTACAATGAGCAGTTCTTC
>TRBD2|TRBV6-1|NA|TRBJ2-1
CASSDGLAGGLFF
TGTGCCAGCAGCGACGGACTAGCGGGAGGGCTGTTCTTC
>NA|TRBV11-2|NA|TRBJ2-1
CADGPTTNEQFF
TGTGCCGATGGGCCAACCACCAATGAGCAGTTCTTC
>NA|TRBV6-1|NA|TRBJ1-4
CASRERTPANEKLFF
TGTGCCAGCAGGGAAAGGACACCAGCTAATGAAAAACTGTTTTTT
>NA|TRBV27|NA|TRBJ2-3
CASSPLSGIADTQYF
TGTGCCAGCAGTCCCCTTTCGGGAATTGCAGATACGCAGTATTTT
>TRBD1|TRBV15|NA|TRBJ2-1
CATSADRGMYEQFF
TGTGCCACCAGCGCAGACAGGGGGATGTATGAGCAGTTCTTC
>TRBD2|TRBV7-7|once|TRBJ2-3
CASSLAGGPADTQYF
TGTGCCAGCAGCTTAGCGGGAGGGCCGGCGGATACGCAGTATTTT
>NA|TRBV7-9|NA|TRBJ2-7
CASSPLTGFTYEQYF
TGTGCCAGCAGCCCCCTAACAGGGTTTACCTACGAGCAGTACTTC
>TRBD1|TRBV19|NA|TRBJ2-7
CASSRTGDQVEQYF
TGTGCCAGTAGCCGGACAGGGGATCAGGTCGAGCAGTACTTC
>TRBD2|TRBV11-2|NA|TRBJ2-7
CASSFGLAGTYEQYF
TGTGCCAGCAGCTTCGGACTAGCGGGAACCTACGAGCAGTACTTC
>NA|TRBV5-1|NA|TRBJ2-5
CASSQTSLETQYF
TGCGCCAGCAGCCAAACTAGTTTGGAGACCCAGTACTTC
>TRBD1|TRBV5-1|NA|TRBJ1-1
CASSLASRGQSLNTEAFF
TGCGCCAGCAGCTTGGCGAGTCGGGGACAGAGTTTGAACACTGAAGCTTTCTTT
>TRBD1|TRBV29-1|NA|TRBJ2-7
CSVGQGQGIVYEQYF
TGCAGCGTTGGTCAGGGACAGGGGATAGTCTACGAGCAGTACTTC
>TRBD1|TRBV7-2|NA|TRBJ2-6
CASRAGTGGSGANVLTF
TGTGCCAGCAGAGCCGGGACAGGGGGCTCTGGGGCCAACGTCCTGACTTTC
>NA|TRBV20-1|NA|TRBJ1-5
CSARGKHF
TGCAGTGCTAGGGGCAAGCATTTT
>TRBD2|TRBV4-2|once|TRBJ2-5
CASSQDEGGPRETQYF
TGTGCCAGCAGCCAAGATGAGGGAGGGCCTAGAGAGACCCAGTACTTC
>NA|TRBV2|NA|TRBJ2-4
CASSEDAGLAKNIQYF
TGTGCCAGCAGTGAAGACGCTGGACTAGCCAAAAACATTCAGTACTTC
>NA|TRBV18|NA|TRBJ2-2
CASSPPLGAGELFF
TGTGCCAGCTCACCACCGCTAGGGGCCGGGGAGCTGTTTTTT
>NA|TRBV21-1|NA|TRBJ2-7
CASSPEGHYLGYEQYF
TGTGCCAGCAGCCCCGAAGGACACTACTTGGGCTACGAGCAGTACTTC
>NA|TRBV9|NA|TRBJ2-6
CASSGNLASQGYSGANVLTF
TGTGCCAGCAGTGGTAACCTAGCTTCCCAGGGGTATTCTGGGGCCAACGTCCTGACTTTC
>TRBD2|TRBV28|NA|TRBJ2-3
CASSLGRGRADSTDTQYF
TGTGCCAGCAGTTTAGGGCGCGGGAGGGCCGATAGCACAGATACGCAGTATTTT